These 17 T cell receptor beta chains came from one sample sequenced in a study of regulatory T cells in long-lasting Graves disease. To make TCR beta libraries, researchers used iRepertoire HTBI primers and Arm-PCR of CDR3 regions. MiXCR, run by TCRdb on the multiplex PCR reads, gives a single entry per CDR3 protein. The sample consists of roughly 610,000 distinct CDR3 sequences, roughly 16% of them appearing once. The time point here: newly diagnosed GD, antithyroid drugs for less than 3 months. There was RNA extracted from PBMCs, and the TCR library was made from it. The data also belong to a second study, concerning T cells in Graves' hyperthyroidism and ophthalmopathy.

Here the sequenced sample was peripheral blood mononuclear cells (PBMCs), taken at new diagnosis, from a patient treated with antithyroid drugs. The receptors were sampled from a woman aged 25 to 39 with Graves disease.

The V call is TRBV27, the J call TRBJ1-5; D is undetermined. V lost 3 bases, J lost 0 bases, and 9 bases lay in between. Germline V gene data show CDR1 as MNHEY and CDR2 as SMNVEV (reference sequence). There are 15 residues in the CDR3. CDR3 sequence reads: CASSLSPYSNQPQHF. The CDR3 nucleotides are TGTGCCAGCAGTTTGTCCCCCTATAGCAATCAGCCCCAGCATTTT.

This clonotype appeared many times. The chain carries TRBV7-9 and TRBJ2-6, with D unclear. This CDR3 spans 14 amino acids. Germline CDR1 SEHNR, CDR2 FQNEAQ (reference sequence). Trimming pared 4 bases from V and 0 bases from J, leaving 4 bases between. CDR3 DNA: TGTGCCAGCAGCTCCGGCTCTGGGGCCAACGTCCTGACTTTC. Translation: CASSSGSGANVLTF.

This clonotype was observed a few times. The chain employs TRBV10-3 and TRBJ2-7, with 12 bases matching TRBD2. The germline CDR1 and CDR2 sequences are ENHRY and SYGVKD. CDR3 length equals 16 residues. Trimming at V came to 2 bases and at J to 7 bases, leaving 9 bases not matched to a gene. CDR3 protein: CAISETGTSGWGEQYF. The CDR3 DNA reads as TGTGCCATCAGTGAGACCGGGACTAGCGGGTGGGGGGAGCAGTACTTC.

This clonotype was seen at least ten times. The chain combines TRBV20-1 with TRBJ1-5; 11 bases map to TRBD1. The CDR3 is 15 residues long. V lost 5 bases and J lost 4; bases outside the gene matches: 7. Germline-derived CDR1 and CDR2 are DFQATT and SNEGSKA (reference sequence). CDR3 amino acids: CSAGTGGPHNQPQHF. The CDR3 DNA reads TGCAGTGCTGGGACAGGGGGACCGCATAATCAGCCCCAGCATTTT.

The rearrangement joins TRBV20-1 to TRBJ1-6, with unresolved D. Deletions cut 3 bases from V and 3 bases from J, with 3 bases between. Germline V lookup: CDR1 DFQATT, CDR2 SNEGSKA (reference sequence). The CDR3 is 12 amino acids. The DNA of the CDR3 is TGCAGTGCTAGGGACTATAATTCACCCCTCCACTTT. Encoded protein: CSARDYNSPLHF.

This chain connects TRBV28 to TRBJ2-7; tentatively, D is TRBD1 (6 bases). Germline CDR1 reads MDHEN; CDR2 reads SYDVKM. Trimming stripped 3 bases from V and 5 bases from J, with 14 bases between. The CDR3 consists of 14 residues. CDR3 loop: CASSLVGALHEQYF. The DNA for the CDR3 is TGTGCCAGCAGTTTGGTGGGGGCGCTCCACGAGCAGTACTTC.

The sample holds many counts of this clonotype. The gene calls are TRBV11-2 and TRBJ2-7, with 10 bases identical to TRBD2. The trim removed 1 base at V and 7 bases at J, leaving 4 bases unmatched. In germline, CDR1 is SGHAT, CDR2 FQNNGV. This CDR3 is 14 amino acids long. The DNA for the CDR3 is TGTGCCAGCAGCTTAGGCCTAGCGGGAGAGGAGCAGTACTTC. Its translation: CASSLGLAGEEQYF.

Many counts were recorded for this clonotype. The chain links TRBV20-1 to TRBJ1-5; the D gene is possibly TRBD1 (6 bases). The length of the CDR3 is 14 residues. CDR1 DFQATT and CDR2 SNEGSKA come from the germline V gene (reference sequence). V lost 5 bases and J lost 2, with 13 bases in between. The CDR3 nucleotides read TGCAGTGCTGCCCGACAGGCTGGCAATCAGCCCCAGCATTTT. It yields the protein CSAARQAGNQPQHF.

This clonotype was counted a few times. Written as DNA, the CDR3 is TGTGCCAGCAGAGTAGCCCACAATGAGCAGTTCTTC. This translates into CASRVAHNEQFF. The chain carries TRBV6-1 and TRBJ2-1; D not resolved. This CDR3 is 12 amino acids long. Per the germline V gene, CDR1 is MNHNS and CDR2 is SASEGT. The V end lost 6 bases, the J end lost 5 bases, and 8 bases lay between the germline ends.

This clonotype was recorded once. The rearrangement uses TRBV18 and TRBJ1-1; 9 positions match TRBD1. This CDR3 region has 15 residues. V lost 5 bases to trimming and J lost 1 base; unmatched junction nucleotides: 5. Per germline, CDR1 KGHSH and CDR2 LQKENI. The CDR3 sequence: CASSVSQGANTEAFF. CDR3 coding DNA: TGTGCCAGCTCAGTCTCACAGGGGGCGAACACTGAAGCTTTCTTT.

This clonotype has just a few counts. This chain uses TRBV4-2 with TRBJ2-7, with 7 bases fitting TRBD1. The V and J ends lost 3 bases and 1 base, in that order; junction bases with no gene match: 6. Germline CDR1 LGHNA, CDR2 YNFKEQ. This CDR3 contains 15 residues. The CDR3 here is CASSQYRGPSYEQYF. CDR3 bases: TGTGCCAGCAGCCAGTACAGGGGACCTTCCTACGAGCAGTACTTC.

This clonotype was recorded at least ten times. The chain joins TRBV6-2 or TRBV6-3 to TRBJ2-2; tentatively, D is TRBD2 (5 bases). CDR1 MNHEY and CDR2 SVGEGT come from the germline V gene. The CDR3 spans 14 residues. The germline V and J ends were trimmed by 2 bases and 4 bases, with 8 bases remaining between them. This chain's CDR3 is CASSYGSFTGELFF. CDR3 sequence (DNA): TGTGCCAGCAGTTACGGGAGCTTCACCGGGGAGCTGTTTTTT.

The chain uses TRBV7-9 and TRBJ2-1; 13 nucleotides agree with TRBD2. This CDR3 contains 16 residues. The trim removed 5 bases at V and 8 bases at J, leaving 9 bases unmatched. Germline lookup yields CDR1 SEHNR and CDR2 FQNEAQ (reference sequence). CDR3 DNA: TGTGCCAGCAGCCGGACTAGCGGGAGCCCCCTTGATGAGCAGTTCTTC. It yields the protein CASSRTSGSPLDEQFF.

About this clonotype: A much larger clone is a single base away; this may be a read error. This chain connects TRBV28 to TRBJ2-7, with D uncertain. Trimming removed 7 bases from V and 7 bases from J, with 20 bases in between. The germline V gene has CDR1 MDHEN and CDR2 SYDVKM. This CDR3 spans 14 amino acids. The DNA of the CDR3 is TGTGCCAGCAAGTTGGTAGCCGGCTACAATGAGCAGTACTTC. This translates into CASKLVAGYNEQYF.

Only a few counts were recorded for this clonotype. This chain joins TRBV28 and TRBJ2-3, with 15 bases matching TRBD2. The trim removed 5 bases at V and 2 bases at J, leaving 11 bases unmatched. CDR1 MDHEN and CDR2 SYDVKM come from the germline V gene. The CDR3 length is 19 residues. CDR3 sequence: CASSRTVGLAGGLTDTQYF. For the CDR3, the DNA is TGTGCCAGCAGTAGGACAGTGGGACTAGCGGGAGGACTCACAGATACGCAGTATTTT. Full variable domain (missing parts from reference TRBV28 and TRBJ2-3): DVKVTQSSRYLVKRTGEKVFLECVQDMDHENMFWYRQDPGLGLRLIYFSYDVKMKEKGDIPEGYSVSREKKERFSLILESASTNQTSMYLCASSRTVGLAGGLTDTQYFGPGTRLTVL.

V is TRBV20-1 and J is TRBJ1-2; D remains unclear. Germline lookup yields CDR1 DFQATT and CDR2 SNEGSKA (reference sequence). The CDR3 has 12 residues. Trimming removed 3 bases at V and 6 bases at J, with 11 bases between. The chain's CDR3 is CSASIGEDGYTF. The CDR3 DNA sequence: TGCAGTGCTAGTATCGGGGAAGATGGCTACACCTTC.

This clonotype was seen many times. The genes are TRBV20-1 and TRBJ2-5, with TRBD2 identical over 9 bases. CDR1 is DFQATT, CDR2 SNEGSKA, per germline (reference sequence). This CDR3 contains 16 residues. The trim removed 2 bases at V and 5 bases at J, leaving 12 bases unmatched. The CDR3 DNA is TGCAGTGCTAGACTAGCGGGACCCAGGGAGGGGGAGACCCAGTACTTC. As protein: CSARLAGPREGETQYF.